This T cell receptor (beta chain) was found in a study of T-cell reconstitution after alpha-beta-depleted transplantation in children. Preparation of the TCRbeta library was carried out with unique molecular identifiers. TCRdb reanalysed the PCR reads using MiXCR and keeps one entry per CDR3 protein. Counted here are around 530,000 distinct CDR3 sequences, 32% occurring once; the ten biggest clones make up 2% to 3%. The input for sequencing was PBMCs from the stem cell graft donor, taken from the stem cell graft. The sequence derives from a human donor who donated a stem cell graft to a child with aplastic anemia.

As DNA, the CDR3 is TGTGCCAGCAGGCTGATAGGACCGGCCTACAATGAGCAGTTCTTC. It codes for CASRLIGPAYNEQFF. The chain carries TRBV25-1 and TRBJ2-1, with D unclear. The CDR3 length is 15 residues. Trimming shortened V by 6 bases and J by 2 bases, and 14 bases separated the two germline ends. CDR1 and CDR2 (germline): MGHDK, SYGVNS.